The following is a TCR beta chain sequence with its context. Here immunoSEQ multiplex PCR was the method, and the copy in TCRdb shows in-frame clones only, minus some. This sample has fewer than 500,000 clones; nearly 80% occur once, and the top ten carry around 12%. The sample originates from a study of shared clonotypes between healthy human individuals. Trimming stripped 6 bases from V and 7 bases from J, with 7 bases between. CDR1 is SGHNT and CDR2 is YENEEA in the germline V gene. The CDR3 covers 11 residues. V and J are TRBV11-3 and TRBJ2-1; D call uncertain. The TCR originated in a woman between 40 and 55 years old in good health. Some clones in this sample may be carry-over from other donors' samples. The sequenced sample consisted of PBMCs. CDR3 region: CASSNTNEQFF. DNA of the CDR3: TGTGCCAGCAGTAACACAAATGAGCAGTTCTTC.